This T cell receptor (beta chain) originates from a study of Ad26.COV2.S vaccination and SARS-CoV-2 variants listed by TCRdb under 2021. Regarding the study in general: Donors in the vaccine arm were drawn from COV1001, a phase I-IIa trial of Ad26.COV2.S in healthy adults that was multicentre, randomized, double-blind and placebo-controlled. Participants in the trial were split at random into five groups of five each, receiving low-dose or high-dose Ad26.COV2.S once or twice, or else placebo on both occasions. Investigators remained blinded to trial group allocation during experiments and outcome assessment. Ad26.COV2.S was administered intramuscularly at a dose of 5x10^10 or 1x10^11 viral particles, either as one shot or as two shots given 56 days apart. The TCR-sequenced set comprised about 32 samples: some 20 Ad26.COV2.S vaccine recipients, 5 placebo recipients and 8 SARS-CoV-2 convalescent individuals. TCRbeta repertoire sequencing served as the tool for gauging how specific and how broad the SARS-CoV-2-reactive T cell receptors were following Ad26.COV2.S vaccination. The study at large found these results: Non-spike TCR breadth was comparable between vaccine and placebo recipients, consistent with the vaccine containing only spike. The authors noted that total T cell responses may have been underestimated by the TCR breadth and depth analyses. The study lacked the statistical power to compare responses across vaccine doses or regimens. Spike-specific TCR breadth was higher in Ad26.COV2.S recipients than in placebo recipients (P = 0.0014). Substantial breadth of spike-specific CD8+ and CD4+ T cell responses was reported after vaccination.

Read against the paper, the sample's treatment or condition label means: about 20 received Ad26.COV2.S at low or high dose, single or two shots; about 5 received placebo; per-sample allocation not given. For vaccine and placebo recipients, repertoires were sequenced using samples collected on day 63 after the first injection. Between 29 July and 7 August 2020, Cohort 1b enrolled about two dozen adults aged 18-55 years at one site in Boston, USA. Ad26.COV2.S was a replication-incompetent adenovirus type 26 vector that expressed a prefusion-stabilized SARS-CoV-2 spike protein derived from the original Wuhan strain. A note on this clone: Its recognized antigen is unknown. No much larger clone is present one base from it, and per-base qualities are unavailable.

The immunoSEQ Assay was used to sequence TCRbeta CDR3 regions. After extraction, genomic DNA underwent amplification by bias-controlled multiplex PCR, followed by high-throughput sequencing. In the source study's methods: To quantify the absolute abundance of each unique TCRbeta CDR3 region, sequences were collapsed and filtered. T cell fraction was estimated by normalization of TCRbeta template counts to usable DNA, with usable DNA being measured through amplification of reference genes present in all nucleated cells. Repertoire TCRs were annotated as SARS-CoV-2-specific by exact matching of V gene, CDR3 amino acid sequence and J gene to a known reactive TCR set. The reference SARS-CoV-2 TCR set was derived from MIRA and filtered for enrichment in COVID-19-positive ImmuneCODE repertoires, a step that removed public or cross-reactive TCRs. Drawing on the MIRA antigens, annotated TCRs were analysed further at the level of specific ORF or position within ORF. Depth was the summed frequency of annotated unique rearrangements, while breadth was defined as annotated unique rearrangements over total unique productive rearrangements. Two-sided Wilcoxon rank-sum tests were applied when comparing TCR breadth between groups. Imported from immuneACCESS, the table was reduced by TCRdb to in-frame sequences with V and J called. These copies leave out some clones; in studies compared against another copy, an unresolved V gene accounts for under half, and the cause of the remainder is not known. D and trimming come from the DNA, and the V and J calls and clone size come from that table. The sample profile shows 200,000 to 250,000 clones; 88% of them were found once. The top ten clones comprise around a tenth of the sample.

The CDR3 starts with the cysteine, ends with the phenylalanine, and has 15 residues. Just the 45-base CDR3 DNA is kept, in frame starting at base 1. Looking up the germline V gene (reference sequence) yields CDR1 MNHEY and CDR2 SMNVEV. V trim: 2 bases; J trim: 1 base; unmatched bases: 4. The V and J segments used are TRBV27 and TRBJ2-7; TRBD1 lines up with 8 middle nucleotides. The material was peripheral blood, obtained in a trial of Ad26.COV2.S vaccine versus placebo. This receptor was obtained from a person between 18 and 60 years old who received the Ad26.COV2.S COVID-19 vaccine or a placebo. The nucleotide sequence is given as TGTGCCAGCAGTTTAGAGGGACAGGTTTCCTACGAGCAGTACTTC. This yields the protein CASSLEGQVSYEQYF.